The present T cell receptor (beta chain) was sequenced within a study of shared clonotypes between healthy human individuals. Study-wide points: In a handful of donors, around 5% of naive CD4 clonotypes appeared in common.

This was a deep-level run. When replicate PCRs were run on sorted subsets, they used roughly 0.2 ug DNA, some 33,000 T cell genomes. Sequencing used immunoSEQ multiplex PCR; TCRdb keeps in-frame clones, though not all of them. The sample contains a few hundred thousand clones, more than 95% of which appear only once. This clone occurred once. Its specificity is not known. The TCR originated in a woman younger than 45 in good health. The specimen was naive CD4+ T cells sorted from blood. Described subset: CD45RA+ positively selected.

The CDR3 sequence is CASSLGRMYGYTF. CDR3 coding DNA: TGTGCCAGCAGTTTGGGACGGATGTATGGCTACACCTTC. This chain joins TRBV28 and TRBJ1-2, with D perhaps TRBD1 (5 bases). Trimming removed 3 bases from V and 5 bases from J, with 10 bases in between. This CDR3 region has 13 residues. Germline CDR1 and CDR2: MDHEN and SYDVKM.